The sequence of this TCR beta chain was determined in a study of T cells in Graves' hyperthyroidism and ophthalmopathy. Across the study: Prior to any treatment, at the point of initial diagnosis, peripheral blood was collected. Overall study findings and caveats: Progression to ophthalmopathy was predicted a median of roughly 6.8 months early. Ophthalmopathy and stable hyperthyroidism were separated by a 13 V-J model.

V dropped 1 base and J dropped 3 bases, with 18 bases sitting between them. Germline V gene sequence: CDR1 SGHTA, CDR2 FQGTGA. The CDR3 spans 18 residues. Amplification of TCR beta CDR3 regions used RNA as the template. An initial round of RT-PCR targeting the TCR CDR3 relied on the HTBI primer set. TCRdb reprocessed the multiplex PCR reads with MiXCR, giving one entry per CDR3 protein. This table has under 650,000 distinct CDR3 sequences, about 17% appearing once. About this clonotype: What it recognizes is unknown.

This rearrangement joins TRBV7-3 to TRBJ2-2, with D possibly matching TRBD1 (5 bases). The specimen was blood. The receptor comes from a woman aged 25 to 39 with Graves' hyperthyroidism. For the CDR3, the DNA is TGTGCCAGCAGCTTAAATCCCGGACACCTCGCGGACACCGGGGAGCTGTTTTTT. This sequence encodes CASSLNPGHLADTGELFF. Full variable domain (missing parts from reference TRBV7-3 and TRBJ2-2): GAGVSQTPSNKVTEKGKYVELRCDPISGHTALYWYRQSLGQGPEFLIYFQGTGAADDSGLPNDRFFAVRPEGSVSTLKIQRTERGDSAVYLCASSLNPGHLADTGELFFGEGSRLTVL.